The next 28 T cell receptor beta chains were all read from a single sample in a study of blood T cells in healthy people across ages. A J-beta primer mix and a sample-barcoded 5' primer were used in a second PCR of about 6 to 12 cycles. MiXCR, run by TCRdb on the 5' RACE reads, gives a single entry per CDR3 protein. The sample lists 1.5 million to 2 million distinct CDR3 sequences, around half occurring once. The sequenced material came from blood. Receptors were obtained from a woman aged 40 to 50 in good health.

CDR3 coding DNA: TGTGCCAGCAGTTACTCGAAGCACAGGAGCTCCTACGAGCAGTACTTC. It encodes CASSYSKHRSSYEQYF. The V call is TRBV6-5, the J call TRBJ2-7; a weak D match, TRBD1 (5 bases). This CDR3 is 16 amino acids long. Germline lookup yields CDR1 MNHEY and CDR2 SVGAGI. The V end was cut by 0 bases, the J end by 0 bases, with 12 bases between.

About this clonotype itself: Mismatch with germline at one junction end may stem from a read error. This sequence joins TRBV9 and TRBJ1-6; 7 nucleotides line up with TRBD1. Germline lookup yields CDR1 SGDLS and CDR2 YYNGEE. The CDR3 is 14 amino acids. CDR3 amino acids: CACSGTGTDSPLHF. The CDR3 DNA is TGTGCCTGCAGCGGTACCGGGACAGATTCACCCCTCCACTTT.

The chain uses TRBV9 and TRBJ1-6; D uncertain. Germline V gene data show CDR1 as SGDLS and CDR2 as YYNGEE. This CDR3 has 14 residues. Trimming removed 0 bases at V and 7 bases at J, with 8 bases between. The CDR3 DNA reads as TGTGCCAGCAGCGTAGCCCCAGAGAATTCACCCCTCCACTTT. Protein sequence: CASSVAPENSPLHF.

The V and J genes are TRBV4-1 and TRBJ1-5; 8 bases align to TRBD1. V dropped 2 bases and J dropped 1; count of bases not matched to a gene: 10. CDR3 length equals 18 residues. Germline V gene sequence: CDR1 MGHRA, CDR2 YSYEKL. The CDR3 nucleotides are TGCGCCAGCAGCCAAAGTATCCTACAGGGGGGCAGCAATCAGCCCCAGCATTTT. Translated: CASSQSILQGGSNQPQHF.

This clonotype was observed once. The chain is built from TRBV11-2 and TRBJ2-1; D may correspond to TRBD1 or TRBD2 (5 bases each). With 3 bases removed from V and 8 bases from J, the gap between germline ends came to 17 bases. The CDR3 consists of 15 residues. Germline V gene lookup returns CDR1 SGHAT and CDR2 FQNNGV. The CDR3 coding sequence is TGTGCCAGCAGCTTGTTTAGTGTCGTGGGGGATGAGCAGTTCTTC. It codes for CASSLFSVVGDEQFF.

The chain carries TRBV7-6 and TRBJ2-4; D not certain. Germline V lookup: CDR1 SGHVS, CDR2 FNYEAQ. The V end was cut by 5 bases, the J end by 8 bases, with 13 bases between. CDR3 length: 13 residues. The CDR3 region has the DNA TGTGCCAGCAGCCCGGGCAAATGGGACATTCAGTACTTC. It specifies CASSPGKWDIQYF. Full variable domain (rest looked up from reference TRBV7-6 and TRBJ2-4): GAGVSQSPRYKVTKRGQDVALRCDPISGHVSLYWYRQALGQGPEFLTYFNYEAQQDKSGLPNDRFSAERPEGSISTLTIQRTEQRDSAMYRCASSPGKWDIQYFGAGTRLSVL.

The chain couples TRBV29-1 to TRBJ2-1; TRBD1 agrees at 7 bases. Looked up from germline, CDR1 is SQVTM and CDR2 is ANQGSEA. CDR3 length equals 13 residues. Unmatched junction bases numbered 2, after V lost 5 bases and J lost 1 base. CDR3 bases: TGCAGCGTTAGACAGGGTTCCTACAATGAGCAGTTCTTC. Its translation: CSVRQGSYNEQFF.

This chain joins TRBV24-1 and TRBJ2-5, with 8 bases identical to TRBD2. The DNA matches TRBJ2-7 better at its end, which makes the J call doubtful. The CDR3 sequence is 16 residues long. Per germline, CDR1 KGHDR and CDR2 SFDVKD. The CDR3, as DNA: TGTGCCACCAGTGATGATAGGGAGCGGGGGCGGTACGAGCAGTACTTC. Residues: CATSDDRERGRYEQYF.

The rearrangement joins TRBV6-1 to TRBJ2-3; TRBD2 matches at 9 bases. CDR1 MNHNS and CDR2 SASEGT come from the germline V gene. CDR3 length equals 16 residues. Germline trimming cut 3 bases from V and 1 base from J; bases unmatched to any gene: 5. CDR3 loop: CASSESSGGRTDTQYF. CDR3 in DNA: TGTGCCAGCAGTGAGAGCAGCGGGGGGCGCACAGATACGCAGTATTTT.

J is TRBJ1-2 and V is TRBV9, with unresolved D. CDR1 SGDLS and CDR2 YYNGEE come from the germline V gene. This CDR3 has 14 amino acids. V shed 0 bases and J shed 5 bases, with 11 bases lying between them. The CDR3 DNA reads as TGTGCCAGCAGCGTAGGCCCCGGATTATATGGCTACACCTTC. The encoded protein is CASSVGPGLYGYTF.

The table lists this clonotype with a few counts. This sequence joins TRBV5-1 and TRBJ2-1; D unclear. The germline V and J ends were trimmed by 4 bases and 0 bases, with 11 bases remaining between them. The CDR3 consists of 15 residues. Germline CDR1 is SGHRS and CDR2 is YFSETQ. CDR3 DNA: TGCGCCAGCAGCCAAACGGCCCGCTCCTACAATGAGCAGTTCTTC. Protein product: CASSQTARSYNEQFF.

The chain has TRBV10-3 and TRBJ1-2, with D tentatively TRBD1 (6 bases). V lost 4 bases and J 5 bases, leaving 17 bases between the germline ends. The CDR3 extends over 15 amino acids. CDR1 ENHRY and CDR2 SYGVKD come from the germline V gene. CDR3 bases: TGTGCCATCAGTGGCTCAGGGGAAAGCGCTTATGGCTACACCTTC. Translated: CAISGSGESAYGYTF.

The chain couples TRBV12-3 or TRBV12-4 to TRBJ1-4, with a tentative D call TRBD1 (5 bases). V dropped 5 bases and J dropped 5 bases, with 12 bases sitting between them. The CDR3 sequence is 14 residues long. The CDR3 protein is CASSGGLTNEKLFF. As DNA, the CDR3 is TGTGCCAGCAGTGGGGGACTTACGAATGAAAAACTGTTTTTT.

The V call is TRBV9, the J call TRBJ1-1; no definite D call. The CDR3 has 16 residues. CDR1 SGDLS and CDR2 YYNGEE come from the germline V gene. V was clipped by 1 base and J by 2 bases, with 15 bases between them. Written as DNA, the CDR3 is TGTGCCAGCAGCGTATTAGAAGGCGGCCCCAACACTGAAGCTTTCTTT. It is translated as CASSVLEGGPNTEAFF.

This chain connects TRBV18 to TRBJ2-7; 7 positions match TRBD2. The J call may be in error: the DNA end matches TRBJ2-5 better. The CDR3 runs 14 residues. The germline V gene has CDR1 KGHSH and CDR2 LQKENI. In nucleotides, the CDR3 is TGTGCCAGCTCACCCAGGGAGGGTGAAGGGACCCAGTACTTC. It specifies CASSPREGEGTQYF.

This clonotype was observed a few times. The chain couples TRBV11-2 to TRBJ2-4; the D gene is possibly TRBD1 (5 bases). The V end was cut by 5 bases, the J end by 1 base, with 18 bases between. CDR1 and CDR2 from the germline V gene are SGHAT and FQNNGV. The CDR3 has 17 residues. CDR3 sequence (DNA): TGTGCCAGCAGCGGCAGGGCCTCCCGAAGGGCCAAAAACATTCAGTACTTC. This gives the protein CASSGRASRRAKNIQYF.

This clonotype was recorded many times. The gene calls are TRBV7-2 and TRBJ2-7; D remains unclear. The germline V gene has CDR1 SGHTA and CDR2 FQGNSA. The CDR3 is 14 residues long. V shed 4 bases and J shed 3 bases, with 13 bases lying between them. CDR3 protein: CASSYDGPLYEQYF. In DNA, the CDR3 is TGTGCCAGCAGCTACGACGGACCTCTCTACGAGCAGTACTTC.

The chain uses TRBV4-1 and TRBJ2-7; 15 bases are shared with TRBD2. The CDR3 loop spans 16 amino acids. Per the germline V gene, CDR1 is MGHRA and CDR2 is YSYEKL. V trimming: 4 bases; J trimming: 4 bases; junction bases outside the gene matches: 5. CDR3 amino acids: CASSLRTSGGGYEQYF. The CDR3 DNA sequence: TGCGCCAGCAGCCTTCGGACTAGCGGGGGGGGTTACGAGCAGTACTTC.

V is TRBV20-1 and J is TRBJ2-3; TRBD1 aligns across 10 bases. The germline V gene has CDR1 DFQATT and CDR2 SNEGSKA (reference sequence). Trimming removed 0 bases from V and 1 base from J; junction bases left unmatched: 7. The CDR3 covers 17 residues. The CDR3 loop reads CSARDLAGTGGTDTQYF. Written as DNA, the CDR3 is TGCAGTGCTAGAGATCTTGCCGGGACAGGGGGCACAGATACGCAGTATTTT.

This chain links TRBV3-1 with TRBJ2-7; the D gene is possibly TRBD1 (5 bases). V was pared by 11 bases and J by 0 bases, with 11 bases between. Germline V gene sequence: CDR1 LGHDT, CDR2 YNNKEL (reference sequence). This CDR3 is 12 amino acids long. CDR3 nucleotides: TGTGCCGTCAGGGTTCCCTCCTACGAGCAGTACTTC. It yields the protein CAVRVPSYEQYF.

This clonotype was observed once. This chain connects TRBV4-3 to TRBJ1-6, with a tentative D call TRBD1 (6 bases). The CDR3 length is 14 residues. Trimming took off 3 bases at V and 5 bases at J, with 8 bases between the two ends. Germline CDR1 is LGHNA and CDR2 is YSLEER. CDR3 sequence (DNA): TGCGCCAGCAGCCAGGGACACGATAATTCACCCCTCCACTTT. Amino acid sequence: CASSQGHDNSPLHF.

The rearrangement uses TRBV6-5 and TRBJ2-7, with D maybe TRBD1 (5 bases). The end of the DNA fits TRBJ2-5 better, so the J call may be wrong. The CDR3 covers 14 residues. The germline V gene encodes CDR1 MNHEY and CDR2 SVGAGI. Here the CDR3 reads CASSVAGLIETQYF. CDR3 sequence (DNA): TGTGCCAGCAGTGTGGCAGGGTTAATAGAGACCCAGTACTTC.

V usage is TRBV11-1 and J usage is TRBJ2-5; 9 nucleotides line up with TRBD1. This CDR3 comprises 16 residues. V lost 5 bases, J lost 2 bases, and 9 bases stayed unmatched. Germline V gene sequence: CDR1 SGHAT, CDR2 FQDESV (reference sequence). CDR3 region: CASSPWGTGRQETQYF. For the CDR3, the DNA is TGTGCCAGCAGCCCGTGGGGGACAGGGAGACAAGAGACCCAGTACTTC. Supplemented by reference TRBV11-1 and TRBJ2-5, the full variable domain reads EAEVAQSPRYKITEKSQAVAFWCDPISGHATLYWYRQILGQGPELLVQFQDESVVDDSQLPKDRFSAERLKGVDSTLKIQPAELGDSAMYLCASSPWGTGRQETQYFGPGTRLLVL.

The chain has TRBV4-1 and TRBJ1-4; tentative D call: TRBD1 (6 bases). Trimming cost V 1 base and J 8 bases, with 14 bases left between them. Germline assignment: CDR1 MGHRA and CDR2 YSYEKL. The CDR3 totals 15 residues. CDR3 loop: CASSQGNRDGEKLFF. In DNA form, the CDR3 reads TGCGCCAGCAGCCAAGGCAACAGGGATGGAGAAAAACTGTTTTTT.

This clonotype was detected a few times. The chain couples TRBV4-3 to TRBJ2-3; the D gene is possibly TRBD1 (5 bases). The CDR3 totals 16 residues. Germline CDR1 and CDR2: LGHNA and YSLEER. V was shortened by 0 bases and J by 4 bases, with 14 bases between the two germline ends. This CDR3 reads CASSQDGRGRPDTQYF. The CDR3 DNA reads TGCGCCAGCAGCCAAGATGGAAGGGGCCGCCCAGATACGCAGTATTTT.

The CDR3 sequence: CASGLTAGTDTQYF. CDR3 DNA sequence: TGTGCCAGTGGCTTGACGGCGGGCACAGATACGCAGTATTTT. The J gene is TRBJ2-3, the V gene TRBV12-3 or TRBV12-4; no clear D gene. This CDR3 contains 14 residues. V was shortened by 9 bases and J by 1 base, with 14 bases between the two germline ends.

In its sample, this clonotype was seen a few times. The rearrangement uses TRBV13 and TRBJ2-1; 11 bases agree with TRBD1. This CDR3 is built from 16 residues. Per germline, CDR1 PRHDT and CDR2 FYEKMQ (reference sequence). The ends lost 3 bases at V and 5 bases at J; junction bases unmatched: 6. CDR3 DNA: TGTGCCAGCAGCTTGGGGACAGGGGGTCTTGACAATGAGCAGTTCTTC. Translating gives CASSLGTGGLDNEQFF.

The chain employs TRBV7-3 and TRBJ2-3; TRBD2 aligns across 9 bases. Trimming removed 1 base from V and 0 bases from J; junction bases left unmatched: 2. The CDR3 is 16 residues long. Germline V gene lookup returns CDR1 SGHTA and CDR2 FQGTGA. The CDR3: CASSLNAGGSTDTQYF. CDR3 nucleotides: TGTGCCAGCAGCTTAAATGCGGGGGGGAGCACAGATACGCAGTATTTT.